These T cell receptor beta chains were read from a single sample in a study of T cell responses to AZD1222 COVID-19 vaccine. TCRdb's copy holds only in-frame clones and misses some; the assay was immunoSEQ multiplex PCR. The repertoire holds 120,000 to 150,000 clones, with approximately 85% as singletons. The source material was peripheral blood, sampled on day 0 of MenACWY control vaccination. These receptors were taken from an adult in good health. Each CDR3 is given without its conserved first and last residue. Size values are once, few and many counts, or a class for expanded clones, and some rows have none.

CDR3aa	v_gene	j_gene	abundance
ASSERVSGELF	TRBV27	TRBJ2-2	few
ASSAARDNSPLH	TRBV9	TRBJ1-6	NA
SVSTLDRAGGGYT	TRBV29-1	TRBJ1-2	NA
ASRTDNYGYT	TRBV6-5	TRBJ1-2	NA
AWNRDYTDTIY	TRBV30	TRBJ1-3	NA
ASSLARPYGYT	TRBV28	TRBJ1-2	NA
ASSTDGRGGTEAF	TRBV6-6	TRBJ1-1	NA
ASSQVWGPYNEQF	TRBV14	TRBJ2-1	NA
ASSFTFRDTSTDTQY	TRBV27	TRBJ2-3	NA
ASSMTGGSEKLF	TRBV27	TRBJ1-4	many
ASSQGPGLGEQF	TRBV4-1	TRBJ2-1	NA
ASSHSGVAKNIQY	TRBV14	TRBJ2-4	NA
ASSESAQWTEAF	TRBV10-1	TRBJ1-1	NA
ASSLPAGRRGGELF	TRBV7-3	TRBJ2-2	once
ASYHRFFRDGKETQY	TRBV5-4	TRBJ2-5	NA
ASSQGTAAGNTIY	TRBV3-1/TRBV3-2	TRBJ1-3	NA
ASSEYTEGNTEAF	TRBV25-1	TRBJ1-1	NA
SASPPGLQETQY	TRBV20-1	TRBJ2-5	NA
ASSPGGVYGYT	TRBV18	TRBJ1-2	NA
ASSLEASFNEQF	TRBV5-1	TRBJ2-1	NA
ASRADRARNQPQH	TRBV6-5	TRBJ1-5	NA
ACMSRAPGEKLF	TRBV30	TRBJ1-4	NA
ASSEGDGNQPQH	TRBV6-1	TRBJ1-5	NA
ASSRDLHNYGYT	TRBV2	TRBJ1-2	NA
ASSYVAGGAFGYT	TRBV6-2/TRBV6-3	TRBJ1-2	NA
ASSSGRGAGELF	TRBV28	TRBJ2-2	NA
ASSSRVGDTQY	TRBV7-3	TRBJ2-3	once
ASLGSWGTEAF	TRBV3-1/TRBV3-2	TRBJ1-1	NA
ASSLVGQGAVSNEKLF	TRBV27	TRBJ1-4	NA
ASSSPRGTDTNYGYT	TRBV7-9	TRBJ1-2	NA
ASSPEPDRQETQY	TRBV5-5	TRBJ2-5	NA
ASSQVGTTGELF	TRBV3-1/TRBV3-2	TRBJ2-2	NA
ASSESGRGGTDTQY	TRBV10-1	TRBJ2-3	NA
ASSERSRDEKLF	TRBV9	TRBJ1-4	NA
ASSLGTVPNSPLH	TRBV5-8	TRBJ1-6	NA
SVTENRVGANYGYT	TRBV29-1	TRBJ1-2	NA
ASNHRVNTEAF	TRBV6-5	TRBJ1-1	NA
ASSQGTGYGANVLT	TRBV3-1/TRBV3-2	TRBJ2-6	NA
ASSYGAGGGTQY	TRBV6-5	TRBJ2-5	NA
ASSESESNQPQH	TRBV2	TRBJ1-5	NA
ATGLAGIYNEQF	TRBV19	TRBJ2-1	NA
ASSFGVRESSYNSPLH	TRBV28	TRBJ1-6	NA
ASSLQGQLGTEAF	TRBV28	TRBJ1-1	NA
ASSERGEKNEQY	TRBV6-1	TRBJ2-7	NA
ASSKPGQGIYEQY	TRBV21-1	TRBJ2-7	NA
ASSVLAEPTGELF	TRBV2	TRBJ2-2	NA
ASSLASQGNYGYT	TRBV7-9	TRBJ1-2	NA
ASSTTGSPYEQY	TRBV13	TRBJ2-7	NA
ASSHDSLNTGELF	TRBV5-1	TRBJ2-2	NA
ATSDPGDRGYNEQF	TRBV24-1	TRBJ2-1	NA
ASSLAGRAF	TRBV5-1	TRBJ1-1	few
ASSLTGDNYGYT	TRBV5-5	TRBJ1-2	few
ASSHLAGANEQF	TRBV3-1/TRBV3-2	TRBJ2-1	NA
ASSDTWGNQPQH	TRBV9	TRBJ1-5	NA
ASSQALGTSTDTQY	TRBV4-1	TRBJ2-3	few
ATTWTPRTDTQY	TRBV2	TRBJ2-3	NA
ASSQDWWGGEQPQH	TRBV4-2	TRBJ1-5	NA
ASSSREVNQPQH	TRBV16	TRBJ1-5	NA